This TCR beta chain stems from a study of T cell clonality in common variable immunodeficiency. Findings of the study overall: CVID subjects had higher TCRbeta clonality than healthy controls, most marked in about a third. Authors noted CVID clonality's cause needs subpopulation repertoire sequencing. CVID subjects shared fewer TCRbeta clones than healthy controls did.

This clone was seen at least ten times. Its antigen remains unknown. The read ends 3 residues shy of where the CDR3 ends; the end is completed using the germline J gene. Most patients and controls had Caucasian heritage. Repertoires were generated with immunoSEQ multiplex PCR, while TCRdb's copy carries only in-frame clones and drops some. The sample lists 40,000 to 45,000 clones, none appearing once, the ten largest making up approximately 1.4%. The CDR3 length is 13 residues. CDR1 SGHRS and CDR2 YFSETQ come from the germline V gene. Trimming cost V 6 bases and J 5 bases; bases outside gene matches: 8.

This clonotype was sampled from a person between 18 and 69 years old in good health. The rearrangement links TRBV5-1 to TRBJ2-7; 7 bases are a match to TRBD1. Sequenced input: peripheral blood mononuclear cells. CDR3 DNA (partial): TGCGCCAGCACCCCGACAGGGTCCCACGAG. It is translated as CASTPTGSHE. The whole CDR3 sequence reads CASTPTGSHEQYF.